This TCR beta chain was sequenced for a study of post-analysis software for immune sequencing data. Study-level results: Five TRBV segments, including TRBV5-6, TRBV5-1 and TRBV20-1, were more frequent in patients than controls. Significantly lower normalized Chao1 diversity was found in patients with multiple sclerosis relative to controls.

Trimming cost V 2 bases and J 4 bases, with 14 bases left between them. Germline assignment: CDR1 LNHNV and CDR2 YYDKDF (reference sequence). The CDR3 length is 15 residues. This clonotype was seen a handful of times. Its matching antigen is unknown. The library was made from cDNA and included unique molecular identifiers. TCRdb re-derived calls from the PCR reads in MiXCR, one entry per CDR3 protein. The table records about 800,000 distinct CDR3 sequences, roughly 27% of them present only once. The J gene is TRBJ2-5, the V gene TRBV15; D might be TRBD1 or TRBD2, each matching 7 bases. The sequence was collected from a girl aged 10 to 17 with multiple sclerosis. Sequencing input: blood. The CDR3 reads CATSRFAGGAETQYF. CDR3 DNA sequence: TGTGCCACCAGCAGATTCGCAGGGGGGGCAGAGACCCAGTACTTC.